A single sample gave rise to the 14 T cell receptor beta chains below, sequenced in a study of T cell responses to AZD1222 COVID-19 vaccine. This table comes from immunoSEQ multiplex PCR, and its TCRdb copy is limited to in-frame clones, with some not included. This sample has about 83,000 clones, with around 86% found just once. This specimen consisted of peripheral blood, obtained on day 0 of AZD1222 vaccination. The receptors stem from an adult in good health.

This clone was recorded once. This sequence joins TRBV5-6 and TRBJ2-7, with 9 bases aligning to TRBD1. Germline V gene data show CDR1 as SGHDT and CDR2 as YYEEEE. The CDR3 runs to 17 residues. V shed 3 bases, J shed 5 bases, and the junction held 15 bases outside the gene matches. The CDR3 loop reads CASSSSYRGRFLNEQYF. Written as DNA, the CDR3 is TGTGCCAGCAGCTCCTCATACAGGGGGCGGTTCCTCAACGAGCAGTACTTC. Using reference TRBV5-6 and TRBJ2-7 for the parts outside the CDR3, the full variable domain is DAGVTQSPTHLIKTRGQQVTLRCSPKSGHDTVSWYQQALGQGPQFIFQYYEEEERQRGNFPDRFSGHQFPNYSSELNVNALLLGDSALYLCASSSSYRGRFLNEQYFGPGTRLTVT.

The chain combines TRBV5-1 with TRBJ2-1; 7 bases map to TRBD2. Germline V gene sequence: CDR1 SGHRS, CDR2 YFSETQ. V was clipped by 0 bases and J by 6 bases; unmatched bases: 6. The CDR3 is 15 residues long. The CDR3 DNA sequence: TGCGCCAGCAGCTTGGTGGGGGGGGGACCCAATGAGCAGTTCTTC. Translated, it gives CASSLVGGGPNEQFF.

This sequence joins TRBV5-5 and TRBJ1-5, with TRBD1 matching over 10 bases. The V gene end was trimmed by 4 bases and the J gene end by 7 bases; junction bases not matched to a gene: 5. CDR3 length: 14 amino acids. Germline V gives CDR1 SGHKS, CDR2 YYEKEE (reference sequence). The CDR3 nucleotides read TGTGCCAGCAGCGAGACAGGGGGCAGACAGCCCCAGCATTTT. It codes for CASSETGGRQPQHF.

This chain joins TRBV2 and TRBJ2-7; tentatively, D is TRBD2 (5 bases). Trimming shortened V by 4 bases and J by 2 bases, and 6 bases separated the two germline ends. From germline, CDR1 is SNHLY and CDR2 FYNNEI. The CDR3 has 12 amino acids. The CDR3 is CASSGGAYEQYF. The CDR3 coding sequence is TGTGCCAGCAGTGGGGGAGCCTACGAGCAGTACTTC.

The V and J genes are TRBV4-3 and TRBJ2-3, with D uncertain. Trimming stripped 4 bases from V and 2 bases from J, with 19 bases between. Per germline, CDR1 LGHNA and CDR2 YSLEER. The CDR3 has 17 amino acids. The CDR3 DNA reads TGCGCCAGCAGCCTCAACCCAGGCTCAAAATTCACAGATACGCAGTATTTT. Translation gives CASSLNPGSKFTDTQYF.

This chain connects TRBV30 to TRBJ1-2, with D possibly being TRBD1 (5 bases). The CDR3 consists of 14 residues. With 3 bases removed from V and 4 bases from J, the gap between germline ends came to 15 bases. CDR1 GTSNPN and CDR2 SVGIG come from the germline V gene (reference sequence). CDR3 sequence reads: CAWSAGTNVYGYTF. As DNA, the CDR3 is TGTGCCTGGAGCGCCGGGACCAACGTCTATGGCTACACCTTC.

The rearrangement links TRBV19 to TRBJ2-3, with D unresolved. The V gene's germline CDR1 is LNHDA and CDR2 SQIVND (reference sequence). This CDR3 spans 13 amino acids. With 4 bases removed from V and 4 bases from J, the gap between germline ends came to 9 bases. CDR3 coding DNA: TGTGCCAGTAGTAGGAAGTCTTCAGATACGCAGTATTTT. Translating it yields CASSRKSSDTQYF.

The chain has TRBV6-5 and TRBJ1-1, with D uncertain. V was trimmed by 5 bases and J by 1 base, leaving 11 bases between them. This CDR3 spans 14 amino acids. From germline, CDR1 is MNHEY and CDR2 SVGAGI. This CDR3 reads CASSNSRGNTEAFF. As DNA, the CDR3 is TGTGCCAGCAGTAACAGCAGAGGGAACACTGAAGCTTTCTTT.

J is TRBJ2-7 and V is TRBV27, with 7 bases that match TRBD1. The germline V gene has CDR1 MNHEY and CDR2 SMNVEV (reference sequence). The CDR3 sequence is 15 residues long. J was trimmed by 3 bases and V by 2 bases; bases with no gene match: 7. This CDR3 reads CASSLISRTGYEQYF. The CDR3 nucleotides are TGTGCCAGCAGTTTAATTTCCCGGACAGGCTACGAGCAGTACTTC.

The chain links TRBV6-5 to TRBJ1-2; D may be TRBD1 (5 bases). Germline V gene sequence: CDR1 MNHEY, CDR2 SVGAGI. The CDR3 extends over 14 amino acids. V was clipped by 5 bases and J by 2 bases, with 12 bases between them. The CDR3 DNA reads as TGTGCCAGCAGTCAACGGGGGAGCAACTATGGCTACACCTTC. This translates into CASSQRGSNYGYTF.

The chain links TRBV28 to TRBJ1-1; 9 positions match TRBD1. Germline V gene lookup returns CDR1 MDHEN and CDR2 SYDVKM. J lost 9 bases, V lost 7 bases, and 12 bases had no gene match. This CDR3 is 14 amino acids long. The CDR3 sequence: CASKPDRGSVKAFF. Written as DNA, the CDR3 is TGTGCCAGCAAACCGGACAGGGGTTCTGTGAAAGCTTTCTTT. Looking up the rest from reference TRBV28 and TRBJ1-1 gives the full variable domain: DVKVTQSSRYLVKRTGEKVFLECVQDMDHENMFWYRQDPGLGLRLIYFSYDVKMKEKGDIPEGYSVSREKKERFSLILESASTNQTSMYLCASKPDRGSVKAFFGQGTRLTVV.

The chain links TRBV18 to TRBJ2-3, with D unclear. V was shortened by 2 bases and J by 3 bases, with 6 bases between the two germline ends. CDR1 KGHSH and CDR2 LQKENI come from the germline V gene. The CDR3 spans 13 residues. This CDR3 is CASSPDLTDTQYF. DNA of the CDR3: TGTGCCAGCTCACCAGATTTGACAGATACGCAGTATTTT.

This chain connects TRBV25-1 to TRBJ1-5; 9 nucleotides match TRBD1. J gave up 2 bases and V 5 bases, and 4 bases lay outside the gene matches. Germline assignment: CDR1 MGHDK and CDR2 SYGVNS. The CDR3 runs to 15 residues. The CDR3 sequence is CASSTRTGGNQPQHF. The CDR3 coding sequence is TGTGCCAGCAGTACAAGGACAGGGGGCAATCAGCCCCAGCATTTT. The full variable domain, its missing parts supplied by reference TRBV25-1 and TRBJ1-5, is EADIYQTPRYLVIGTGKKITLECSQTMGHDKMYWYQQDPGMELHLIHYSYGVNSTEKGDLSSESTVSRIRTEHFPLTLESARPSHTSQYLCASSTRTGGNQPQHFGDGTRLSIL.

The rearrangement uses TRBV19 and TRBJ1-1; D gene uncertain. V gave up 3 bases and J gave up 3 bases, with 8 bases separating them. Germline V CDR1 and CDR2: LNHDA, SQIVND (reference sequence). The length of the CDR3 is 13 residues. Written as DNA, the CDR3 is TGTGCCAGTAGTATTGAGGGAGACACTGAAGCTTTCTTT. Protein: CASSIEGDTEAFF.